This is a list of T cell receptor beta chains from one sample in a study of cytomegalovirus exposure and HLA in healthy donors. TCRdb keeps only in-frame clones here, not all; method: immunoSEQ multiplex PCR. The table lists 100,000 to 150,000 clones, approximately 9% of them singletons. Input material: PBMCs. These receptors originate from a woman aged 40 to 50 in good health and CMV-seropositive. Each CDR3 is given with its conserved first and last residue. D genes are given only for firm matches. Rows may omit the clone size; those that give it use once, few, many or a size class.

d_call: -
j_call: TRBJ1-6
clone_size: -
v_call: TRBV19
cdr3_nt: TGTGCCAGTAGTGACCGAGGATTGGATTCACCCCTCCACTTT
cdr3_aa: CASSDRGLDSPLHF

d_call: -
j_call: TRBJ2-7
clone_size: -
v_call: TRBV27
cdr3_nt: TGTGCCAGCAGTCTAGGTCCCGGGGCCTACGAGCAGTACTTC
cdr3_aa: CASSLGPGAYEQYF

d_call: -
j_call: TRBJ1-4
clone_size: -
v_call: TRBV5-4
cdr3_nt: TGTGCCAGCAGCTTGGCCGGGGGGGTTAATGAAAAACTGTTTTTT
cdr3_aa: CASSLAGGVNEKLFF

d_call: -
j_call: TRBJ1-1
clone_size: many
v_call: TRBV19
cdr3_nt: TGTGCCAGTAGTAGAACCAGGGTATTGAACACTGAAGCTTTCTTT
cdr3_aa: CASSRTRVLNTEAFF

d_call: -
j_call: TRBJ1-1
clone_size: -
v_call: TRBV29-1
cdr3_nt: TGCAGCGTTGGGTCAGGGATTCGGAACACTGAAGCTTTCTTT
cdr3_aa: CSVGSGIRNTEAFF

d_call: -
j_call: TRBJ1-3
clone_size: -
v_call: TRBV23-1
cdr3_nt: TGCGCCAGCAGTCAAGACAGGAGATCTGGAAACACCATATATTTT
cdr3_aa: CASSQDRRSGNTIYF

d_call: -
j_call: TRBJ2-3
clone_size: few
v_call: TRBV29-1
cdr3_nt: TGCAGCGTTGATTCCGGGACAGATACGCAGTATTTT
cdr3_aa: CSVDSGTDTQYF

d_call: -
j_call: TRBJ1-1
clone_size: -
v_call: TRBV2
cdr3_nt: TGTGCCAGCAGCATGAACACTGAAGCTTTCTTT
cdr3_aa: CASSMNTEAFF

d_call: TRBD1
j_call: TRBJ2-1
clone_size: few
v_call: TRBV7-2
cdr3_nt: TGTGCCAGCAGCTTCGACAGGGGAGGCAATGAGCAGTTCTTC
cdr3_aa: CASSFDRGGNEQFF

d_call: -
j_call: TRBJ2-2
clone_size: -
v_call: TRBV6-5
cdr3_nt: TGTGCCAGCAGGGCCTCAGCGGTGAACACCGGGGAGCTGTTTTTT
cdr3_aa: CASRASAVNTGELFF

d_call: TRBD1
j_call: TRBJ1-2
clone_size: -
v_call: TRBV6-4
cdr3_nt: TGTGCCAGCAGTGACCCCGGGACAGCATATGGCTACACCTTC
cdr3_aa: CASSDPGTAYGYTF

d_call: -
j_call: TRBJ2-7
clone_size: -
v_call: TRBV6-1
cdr3_nt: TGTGCCAGCAGTGAAGCGCGGGAGCAGTACTTC
cdr3_aa: CASSEAREQYF

d_call: TRBD1
j_call: TRBJ1-2
clone_size: few
v_call: TRBV5-1
cdr3_nt: TGCGCCAGCAGCCCGGGGACAGCTCGAAACTATGGCTACACCTTC
cdr3_aa: CASSPGTARNYGYTF

d_call: -
j_call: TRBJ1-5
clone_size: few
v_call: TRBV7-8
cdr3_nt: TGTGCCAGCAGCTTCAAGGGGGATCAGCCCCAGCATTTT
cdr3_aa: CASSFKGDQPQHF

d_call: TRBD1
j_call: TRBJ1-2
clone_size: -
v_call: TRBV2
cdr3_nt: TGTGCCAGCAGTGAAACAGGGGGTGGTTATGGCTACACCTTC
cdr3_aa: CASSETGGGYGYTF

d_call: TRBD1
j_call: TRBJ2-1
clone_size: few
v_call: TRBV10-3
cdr3_nt: TGTGCCATCAGTGACCGGGACAGGGGGAACGATGAGCAGTTCTTC
cdr3_aa: CAISDRDRGNDEQFF

d_call: -
j_call: TRBJ1-3
clone_size: -
v_call: TRBV19
cdr3_nt: TGTGCCACCGAAGCTAGCTCTGGAAACACCATATATTTT
cdr3_aa: CATEASSGNTIYF

d_call: -
j_call: TRBJ1-2
clone_size: few
v_call: TRBV4-1
cdr3_nt: TGCGCCAGCAGCCAATCCCAGGCGGGTACCCTGGAGAGGTACACCTTC
cdr3_aa: CASSQSQAGTLERYTF